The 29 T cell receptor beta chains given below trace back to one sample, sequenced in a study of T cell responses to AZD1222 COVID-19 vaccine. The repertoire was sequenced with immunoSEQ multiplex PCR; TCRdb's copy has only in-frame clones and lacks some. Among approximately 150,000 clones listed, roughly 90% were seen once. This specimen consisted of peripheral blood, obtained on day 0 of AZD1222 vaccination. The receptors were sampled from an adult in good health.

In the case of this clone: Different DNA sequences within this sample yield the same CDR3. The CDR3 DNA reads TGTGCCAGCAGCTTAGTGGGGCCTAACACTGAAGCTTTCTTT. Translation gives CASSLVGPNTEAFF. V usage is TRBV7-2 and J usage is TRBJ1-1; D might be TRBD1 (5 bases). Trimming removed 1 base at V and 2 bases at J, with 8 bases between. The CDR3 contains 14 residues. CDR1 and CDR2 from the germline V gene are SGHTA and FQGNSA. Full variable domain (missing parts from reference TRBV7-2 and TRBJ1-1): GAGVSQSPSNKVTEKGKDVELRCDPISGHTALYWYRQSLGQGLEFLIYFQGNSAPDKSGLPSDRFSAERTGGSVSTLTIQRTQQEDSAVYLCASSLVGPNTEAFFGQGTRLTVV.

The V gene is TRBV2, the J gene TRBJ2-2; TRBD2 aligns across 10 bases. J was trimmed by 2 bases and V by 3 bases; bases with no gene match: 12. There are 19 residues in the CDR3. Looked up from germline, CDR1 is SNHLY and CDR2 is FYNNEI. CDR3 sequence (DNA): TGTGCCAGCAGTGAGTTCCGCTTAGCGGGAGGAAAAAACACCGGGGAGCTGTTTTTT. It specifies CASSEFRLAGGKNTGELFF.

CDR3 sequence: CASSYLTGALNTEAFF. CDR3 sequence (DNA): TGTGCCAGCAGTTACCTGACAGGGGCTTTGAACACTGAAGCTTTCTTT. V usage is TRBV6-5 and J usage is TRBJ1-1, with 8 bases aligning to TRBD1. The CDR3 contains 16 residues. V was pared by 2 bases and J by 0 bases, with 5 bases of the junction left unmatched. CDR1 and CDR2 from the germline V gene are MNHEY and SVGAGI.

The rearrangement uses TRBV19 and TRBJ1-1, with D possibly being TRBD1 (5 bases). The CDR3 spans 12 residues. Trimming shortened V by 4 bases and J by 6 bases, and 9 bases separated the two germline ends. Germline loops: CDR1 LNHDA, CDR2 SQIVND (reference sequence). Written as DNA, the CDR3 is TGTGCCAGTAGTAGCCGGGGGGCTGAAGCTTTCTTT. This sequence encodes CASSSRGAEAFF.

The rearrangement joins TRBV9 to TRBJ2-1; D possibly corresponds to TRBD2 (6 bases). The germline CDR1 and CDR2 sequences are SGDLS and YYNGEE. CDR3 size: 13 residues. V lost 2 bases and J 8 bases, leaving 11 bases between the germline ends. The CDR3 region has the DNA TGTGCCAGCAGCGTTTCGGGGGTCCATGAGCAGTTCTTC. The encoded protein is CASSVSGVHEQFF.

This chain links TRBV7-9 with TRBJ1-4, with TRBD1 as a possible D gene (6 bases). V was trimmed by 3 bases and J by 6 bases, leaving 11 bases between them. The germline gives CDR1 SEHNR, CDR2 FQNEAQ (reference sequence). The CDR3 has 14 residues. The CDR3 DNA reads TGTGCCAGCAGCTTGACAGGCTCACATGAAAAACTGTTTTTT. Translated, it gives CASSLTGSHEKLFF. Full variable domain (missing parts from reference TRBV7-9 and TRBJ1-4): DTGVSQNPRHKITKRGQNVTFRCDPISEHNRLYWYRQTLGQGPEFLTYFQNEAQLEKSRLLSDRFSAERPKGSFSTLEIQRTEQGDSAMYLCASSLTGSHEKLFFGSGTQLSVL.

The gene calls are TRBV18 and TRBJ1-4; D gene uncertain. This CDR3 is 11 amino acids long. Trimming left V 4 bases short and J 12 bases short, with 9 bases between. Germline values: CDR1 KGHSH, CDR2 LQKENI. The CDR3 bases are TGTGCCAGCTCACAGGCGACGGAACTGTTTTTT. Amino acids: CASSQATELFF.

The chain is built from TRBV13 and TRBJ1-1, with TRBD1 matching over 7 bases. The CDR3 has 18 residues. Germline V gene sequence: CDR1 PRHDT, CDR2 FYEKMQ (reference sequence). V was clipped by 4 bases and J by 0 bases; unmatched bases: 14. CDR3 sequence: CASSSRGDSFTMNTEAFF. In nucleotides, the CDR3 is TGTGCCAGCAGCTCTCGAGGGGACAGCTTTACAATGAACACTGAAGCTTTCTTT.

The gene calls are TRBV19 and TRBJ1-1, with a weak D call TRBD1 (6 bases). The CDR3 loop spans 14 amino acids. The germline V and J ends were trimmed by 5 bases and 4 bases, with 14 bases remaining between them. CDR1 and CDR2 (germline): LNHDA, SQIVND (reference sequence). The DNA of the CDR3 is TGTGCCAGTAGTCTGGGACACCGGAGCACTGAAGCTTTCTTT. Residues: CASSLGHRSTEAFF. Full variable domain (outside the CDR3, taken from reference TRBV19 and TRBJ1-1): DGGITQSPKYLFRKEGQNVTLSCEQNLNHDAMYWYRQDPGQGLRLIYYSQIVNDFQKGDIAEGYSVSREKKESFPLTVTSAQKNPTAFYLCASSLGHRSTEAFFGQGTRLTVV.

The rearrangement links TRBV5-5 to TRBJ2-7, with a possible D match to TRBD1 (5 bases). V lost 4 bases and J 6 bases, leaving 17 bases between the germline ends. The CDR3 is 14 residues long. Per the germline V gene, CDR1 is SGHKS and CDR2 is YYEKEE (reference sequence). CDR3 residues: CASSSDRYTTEQYF. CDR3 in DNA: TGTGCCAGCAGCAGCGACAGATACACCACCGAGCAGTACTTC.

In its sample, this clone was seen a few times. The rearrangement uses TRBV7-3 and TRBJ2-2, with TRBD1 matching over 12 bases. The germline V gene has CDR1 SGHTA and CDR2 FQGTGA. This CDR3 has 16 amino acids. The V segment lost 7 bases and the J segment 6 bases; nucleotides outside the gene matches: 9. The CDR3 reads CASNQPGQGAAGELFF. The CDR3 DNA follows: TGTGCCAGCAACCAACCGGGACAGGGGGCGGCCGGGGAGCTGTTTTTT.

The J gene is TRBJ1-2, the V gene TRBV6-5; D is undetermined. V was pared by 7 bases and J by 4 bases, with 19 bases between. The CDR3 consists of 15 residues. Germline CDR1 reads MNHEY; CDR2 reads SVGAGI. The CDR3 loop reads CASTELGREGYGYTF. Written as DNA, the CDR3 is TGTGCCAGCACCGAACTAGGGAGAGAAGGCTATGGCTACACCTTC.

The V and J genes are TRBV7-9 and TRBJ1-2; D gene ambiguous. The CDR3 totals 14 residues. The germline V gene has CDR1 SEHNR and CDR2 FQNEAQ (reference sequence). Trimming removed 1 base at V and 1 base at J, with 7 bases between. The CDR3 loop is CASSLEPGNYGYTF. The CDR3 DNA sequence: TGTGCCAGCAGCTTAGAGCCGGGTAACTATGGCTACACCTTC.

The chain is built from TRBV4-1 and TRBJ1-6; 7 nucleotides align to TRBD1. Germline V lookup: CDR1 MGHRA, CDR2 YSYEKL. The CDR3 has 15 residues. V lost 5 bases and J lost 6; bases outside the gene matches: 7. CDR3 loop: CASSSRQGSNSPLHF. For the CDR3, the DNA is TGCGCCAGCAGCTCTAGACAGGGAAGTAATTCACCCCTCCACTTT.

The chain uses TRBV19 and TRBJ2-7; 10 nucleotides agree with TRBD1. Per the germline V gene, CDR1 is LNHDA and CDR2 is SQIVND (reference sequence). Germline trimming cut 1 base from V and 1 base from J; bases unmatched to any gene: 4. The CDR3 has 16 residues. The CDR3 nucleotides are TGTGCCAGTAGTATAGTGTCGGGACAGGGGTCCTACGAGCAGTACTTC. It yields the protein CASSIVSGQGSYEQYF.

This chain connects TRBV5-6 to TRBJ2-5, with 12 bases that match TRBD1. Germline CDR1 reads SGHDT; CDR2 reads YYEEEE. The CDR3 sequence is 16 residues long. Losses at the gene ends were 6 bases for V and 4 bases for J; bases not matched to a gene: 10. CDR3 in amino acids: CASNFGTGGQGETQYF. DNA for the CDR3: TGTGCCAGCAACTTCGGGACAGGGGGCCAGGGAGAGACCCAGTACTTC.

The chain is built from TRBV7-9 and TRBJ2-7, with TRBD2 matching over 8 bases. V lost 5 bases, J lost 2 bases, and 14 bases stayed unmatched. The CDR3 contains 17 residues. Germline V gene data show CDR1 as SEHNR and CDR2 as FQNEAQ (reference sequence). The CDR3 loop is CASSRPAGGEIPYEQYF. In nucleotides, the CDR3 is TGTGCCAGCAGCCGTCCGGCGGGGGGTGAGATACCCTACGAGCAGTACTTC. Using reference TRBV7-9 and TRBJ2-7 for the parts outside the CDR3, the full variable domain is DTGVSQNPRHKITKRGQNVTFRCDPISEHNRLYWYRQTLGQGPEFLTYFQNEAQLEKSRLLSDRFSAERPKGSFSTLEIQRTEQGDSAMYLCASSRPAGGEIPYEQYFGPGTRLTVT.

Here the CDR3 DNA reads TGTGCCAGCAGCCCGTATTCAACCCTCTCTGGAAACACCATATATTTT. Protein product: CASSPYSTLSGNTIYF. V and J are TRBV9 and TRBJ1-3; D gene ambiguous. Germline V CDR1 and CDR2: SGDLS, YYNGEE. The CDR3 is made up of 16 amino acids. Deletions cut 4 bases from V and 0 bases from J, with 14 bases between.

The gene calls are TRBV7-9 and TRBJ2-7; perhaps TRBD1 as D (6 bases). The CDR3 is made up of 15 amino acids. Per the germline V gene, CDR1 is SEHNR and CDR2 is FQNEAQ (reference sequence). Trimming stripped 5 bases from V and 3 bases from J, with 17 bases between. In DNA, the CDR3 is TGTGCCAGCAGCCCGGAGAGGACAGATCACTACGAGCAGTACTTC. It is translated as CASSPERTDHYEQYF.

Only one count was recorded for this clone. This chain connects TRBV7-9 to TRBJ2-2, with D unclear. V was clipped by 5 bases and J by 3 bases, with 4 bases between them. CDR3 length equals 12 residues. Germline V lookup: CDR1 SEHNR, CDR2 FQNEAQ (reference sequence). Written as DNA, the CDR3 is TGTGCCAGCAGCCCGTACACCGGGGAGCTGTTTTTT. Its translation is CASSPYTGELFF. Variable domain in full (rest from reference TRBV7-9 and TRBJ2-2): DTGVSQNPRHKITKRGQNVTFRCDPISEHNRLYWYRQTLGQGPEFLTYFQNEAQLEKSRLLSDRFSAERPKGSFSTLEIQRTEQGDSAMYLCASSPYTGELFFGEGSRLTVL.

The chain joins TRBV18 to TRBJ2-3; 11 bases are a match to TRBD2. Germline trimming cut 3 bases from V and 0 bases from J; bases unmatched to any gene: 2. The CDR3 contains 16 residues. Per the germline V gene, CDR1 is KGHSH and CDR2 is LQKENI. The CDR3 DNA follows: TGTGCCAGCTCACCGAGGACTAGCGGGAGCACAGATACGCAGTATTTT. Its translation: CASSPRTSGSTDTQYF. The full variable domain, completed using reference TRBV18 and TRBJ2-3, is NAGVMQNPRHLVRRRGQEARLRCSPMKGHSHVYWYRQLPEEGLKFMVYLQKENIIDESGMPKERFSAEFPKEGPSILRIQQVVRGDSAAYFCASSPRTSGSTDTQYFGPGTRLTVL.

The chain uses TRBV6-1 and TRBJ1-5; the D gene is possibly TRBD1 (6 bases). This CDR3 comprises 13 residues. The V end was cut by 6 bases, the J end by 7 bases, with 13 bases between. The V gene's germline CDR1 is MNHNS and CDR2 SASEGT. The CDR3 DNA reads TGTGCCAGCAGCCTATACAGGGACCAGCCCCAGCATTTT. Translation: CASSLYRDQPQHF.

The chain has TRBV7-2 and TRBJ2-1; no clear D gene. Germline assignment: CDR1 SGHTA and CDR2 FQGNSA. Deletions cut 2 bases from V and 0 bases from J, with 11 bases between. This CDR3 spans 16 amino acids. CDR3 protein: CASSLSGSSSYNEQFF. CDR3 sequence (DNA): TGTGCCAGCAGCTTAAGTGGCTCTAGCTCCTACAATGAGCAGTTCTTC.

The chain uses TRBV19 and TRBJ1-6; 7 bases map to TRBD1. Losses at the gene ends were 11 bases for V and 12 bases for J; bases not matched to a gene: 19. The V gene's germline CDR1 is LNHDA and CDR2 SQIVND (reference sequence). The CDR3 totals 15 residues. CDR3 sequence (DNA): TGTGCCTGCCGGGACAGCGAAAGCCTAATTCGACCCCTCCACTTT. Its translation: CACRDSESLIRPLHF.

The CDR3 DNA sequence: TGTGCCAGCAGCTTGGGGTCCGTAGATGAAGAGACCCAGTACTTC. Its protein product is CASSLGSVDEETQYF. The V gene is TRBV5-4, the J gene TRBJ2-5; D gene unclear. The germline CDR1 and CDR2 sequences are SGHNT and YYREEE (reference sequence). The V gene lost 0 bases and the J gene lost 3 bases, with 12 bases spanning the gap. The CDR3 runs to 15 residues.

The CDR3 loop reads CASNPGQGAAGANVLTF. Here the CDR3 DNA reads TGTGCCAGCAACCCGGGACAGGGGGCTGCAGGGGCCAACGTCCTGACTTTC. The rearrangement links TRBV3-1 (or the pseudogene TRBV3-2) to TRBJ2-6; 12 bases match TRBD1. V trimming: 7 bases; J trimming: 4 bases; junction bases outside the gene matches: 8. The V gene's germline CDR1 is LGHDT and CDR2 YNNKEL (reference sequence). CDR3 length: 17 amino acids.

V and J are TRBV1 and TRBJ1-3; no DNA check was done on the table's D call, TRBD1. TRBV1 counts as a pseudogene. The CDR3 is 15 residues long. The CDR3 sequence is CTRAGPGGTGNTIYF. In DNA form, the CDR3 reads TGCACCAGAGCCGGACCAGGGGGCACTGGAAACACCATATATTTT.

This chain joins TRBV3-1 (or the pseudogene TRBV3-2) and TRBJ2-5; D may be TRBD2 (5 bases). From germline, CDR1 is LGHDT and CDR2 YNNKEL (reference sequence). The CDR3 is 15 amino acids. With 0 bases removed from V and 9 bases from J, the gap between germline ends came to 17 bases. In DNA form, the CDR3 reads TGTGCCAGCAGCCAAGATCTCGAGGGTTCGCAGGCCCAGTACTTC. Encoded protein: CASSQDLEGSQAQYF.

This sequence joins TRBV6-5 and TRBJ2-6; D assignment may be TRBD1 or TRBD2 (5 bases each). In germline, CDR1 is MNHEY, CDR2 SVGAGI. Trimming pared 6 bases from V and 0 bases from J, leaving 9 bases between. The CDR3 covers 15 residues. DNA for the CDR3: TGTGCCAGCAGAGCAGGGAGCTCTGGGGCCAACGTCCTGACTTTC. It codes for CASRAGSSGANVLTF.